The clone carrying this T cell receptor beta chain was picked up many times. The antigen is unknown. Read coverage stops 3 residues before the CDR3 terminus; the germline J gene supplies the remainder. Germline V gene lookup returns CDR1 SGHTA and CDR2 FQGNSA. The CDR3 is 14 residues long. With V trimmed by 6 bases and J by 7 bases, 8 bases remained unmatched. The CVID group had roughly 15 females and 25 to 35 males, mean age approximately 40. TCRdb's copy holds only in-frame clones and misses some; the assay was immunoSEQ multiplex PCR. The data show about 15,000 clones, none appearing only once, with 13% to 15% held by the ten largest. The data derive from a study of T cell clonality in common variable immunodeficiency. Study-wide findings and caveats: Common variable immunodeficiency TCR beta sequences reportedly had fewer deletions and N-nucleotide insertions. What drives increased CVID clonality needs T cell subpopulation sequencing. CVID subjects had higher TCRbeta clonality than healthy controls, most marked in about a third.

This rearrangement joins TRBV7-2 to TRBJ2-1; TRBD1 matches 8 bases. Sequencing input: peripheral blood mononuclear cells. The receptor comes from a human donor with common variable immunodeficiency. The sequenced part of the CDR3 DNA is TGTGCCAGCAGGGAAACAACAGGGGGGAATGAG. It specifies CASRETTGGNE. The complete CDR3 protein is CASRETTGGNEQFF.